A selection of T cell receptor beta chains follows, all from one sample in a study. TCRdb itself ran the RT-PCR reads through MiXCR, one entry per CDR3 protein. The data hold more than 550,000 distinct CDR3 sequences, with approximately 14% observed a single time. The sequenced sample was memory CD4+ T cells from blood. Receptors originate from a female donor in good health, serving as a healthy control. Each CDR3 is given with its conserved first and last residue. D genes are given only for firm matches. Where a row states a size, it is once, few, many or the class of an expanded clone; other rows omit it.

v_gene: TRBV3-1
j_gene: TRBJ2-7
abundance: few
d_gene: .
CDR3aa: CASSHRGSYEQYF
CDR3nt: TGTGCCAGCAGCCACAGGGGTTCCTACGAGCAGTACTTC

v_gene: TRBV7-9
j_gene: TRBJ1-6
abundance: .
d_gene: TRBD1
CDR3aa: CASSGDRENSPLHF
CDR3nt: TGTGCCAGCAGCGGGGACAGGGAAAATTCACCCCTCCACTTT

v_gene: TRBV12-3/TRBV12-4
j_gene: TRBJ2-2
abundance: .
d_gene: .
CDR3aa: CASSFRGAIHTGELFF
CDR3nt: TGTGCCAGCAGTTTCCGAGGGGCGATACACACCGGGGAGCTGTTTTTT

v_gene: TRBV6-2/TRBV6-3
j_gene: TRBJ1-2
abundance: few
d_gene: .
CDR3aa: CASSYPSGFYGYTF
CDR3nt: TGTGCCAGCAGTTACCCGTCAGGCTTCTATGGCTACACCTTC

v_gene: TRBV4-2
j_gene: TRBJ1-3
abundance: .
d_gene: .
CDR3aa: CASSQDGTRGNTIYF
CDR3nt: TGTGCCAGCAGCCAAGATGGGACACGGGGAAACACCATATATTTT

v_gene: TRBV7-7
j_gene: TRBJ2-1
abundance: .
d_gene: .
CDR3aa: CASSSNREDEQFF
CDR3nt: TGTGCCAGCAGCTCTAACAGGGAGGATGAGCAGTTCTTC

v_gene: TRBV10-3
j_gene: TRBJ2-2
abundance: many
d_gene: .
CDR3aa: CAISEWREGELFF
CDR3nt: TGTGCCATCAGTGAGTGGAGAGAAGGGGAGCTGTTTTTT

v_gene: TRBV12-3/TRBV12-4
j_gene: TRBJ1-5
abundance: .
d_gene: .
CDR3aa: CASSKEHRVGRNQPQHF
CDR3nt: TGTGCCAGCAGTAAGGAGCATAGAGTAGGTCGCAATCAGCCCCAGCATTTT

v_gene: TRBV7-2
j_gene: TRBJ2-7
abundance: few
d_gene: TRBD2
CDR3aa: CASSPSGRALGEQYF
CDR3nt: TGTGCCAGCAGCCCTAGCGGGAGGGCCCTCGGCGAGCAGTACTTC

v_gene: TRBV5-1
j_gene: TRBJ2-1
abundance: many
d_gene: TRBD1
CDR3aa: CASSPGQDPYNEQFF
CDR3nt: TGCGCCAGCAGCCCCGGACAGGACCCTTACAATGAGCAGTTCTTC

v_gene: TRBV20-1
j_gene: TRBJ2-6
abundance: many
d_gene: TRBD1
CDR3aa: CSANPDRAGANVLTF
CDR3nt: TGCAGTGCTAACCCCGACAGGGCTGGGGCCAACGTCCTGACTTTC

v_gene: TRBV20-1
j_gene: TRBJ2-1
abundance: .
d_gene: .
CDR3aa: CSAGGGQAFYNEQFF
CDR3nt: TGCAGTGCTGGGGGGGGACAGGCCTTTTACAATGAGCAGTTCTTC

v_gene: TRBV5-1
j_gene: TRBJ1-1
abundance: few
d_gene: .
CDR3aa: CASSFVRFAEAFF
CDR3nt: TGCGCCAGCAGCTTTGTTCGCTTCGCTGAAGCTTTCTTT

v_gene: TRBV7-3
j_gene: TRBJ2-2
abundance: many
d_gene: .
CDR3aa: CASSLGLQDTGELFF
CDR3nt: TGTGCCAGCAGCTTAGGGTTACAGGACACCGGGGAGCTGTTTTTT

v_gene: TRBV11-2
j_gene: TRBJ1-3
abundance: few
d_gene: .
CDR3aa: CASSLGWQGSSGNTIYF
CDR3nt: TGTGCCAGCAGCTTAGGATGGCAGGGGAGCTCTGGAAACACCATATATTTT

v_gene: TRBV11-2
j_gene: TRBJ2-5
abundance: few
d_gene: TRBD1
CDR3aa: CASNLQGAGETQYF
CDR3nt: TGTGCCAGCAACCTACAGGGGGCGGGAGAGACCCAGTACTTC

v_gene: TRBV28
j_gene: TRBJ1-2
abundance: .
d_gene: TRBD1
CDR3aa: CASSSSDRMGDGYTF
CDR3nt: TGTGCCAGCAGTTCCTCGGACAGGATGGGTGATGGCTACACCTTC

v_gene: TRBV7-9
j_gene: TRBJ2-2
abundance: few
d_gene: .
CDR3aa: CASRSGDGNTGELFF
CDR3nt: TGTGCCAGCCGCTCGGGGGATGGGAACACCGGGGAGCTGTTTTTT

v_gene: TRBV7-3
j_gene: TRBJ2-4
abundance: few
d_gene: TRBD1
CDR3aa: CASSLTGQGSGIQYF
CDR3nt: TGTGCCAGCAGCTTAACGGGACAGGGGAGTGGCATTCAGTACTTC

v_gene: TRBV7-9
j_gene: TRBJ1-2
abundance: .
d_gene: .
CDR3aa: CASSKDVNYGYTF
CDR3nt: TGTGCCAGCAGTAAGGACGTTAACTATGGCTACACCTTC